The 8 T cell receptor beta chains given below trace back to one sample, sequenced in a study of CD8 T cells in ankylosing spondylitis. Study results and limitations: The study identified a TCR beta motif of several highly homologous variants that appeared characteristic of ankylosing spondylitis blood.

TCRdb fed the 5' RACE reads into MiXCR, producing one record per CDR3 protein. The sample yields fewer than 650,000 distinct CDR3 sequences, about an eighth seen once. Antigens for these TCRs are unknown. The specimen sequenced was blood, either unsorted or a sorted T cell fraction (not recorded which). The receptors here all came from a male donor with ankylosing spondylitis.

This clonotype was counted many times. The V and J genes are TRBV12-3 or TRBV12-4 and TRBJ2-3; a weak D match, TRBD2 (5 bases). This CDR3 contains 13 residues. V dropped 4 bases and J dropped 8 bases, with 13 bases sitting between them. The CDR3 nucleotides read TGTGCCAGCAGTTCAGCCGTGGAGGTTACGCAGTATTTT. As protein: CASSSAVEVTQYF.

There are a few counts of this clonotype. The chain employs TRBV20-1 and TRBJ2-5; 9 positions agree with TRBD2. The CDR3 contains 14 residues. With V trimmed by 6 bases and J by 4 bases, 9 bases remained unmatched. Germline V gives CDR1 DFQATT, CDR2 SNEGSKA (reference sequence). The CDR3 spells CSADAGTSTETQYF. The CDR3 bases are TGCAGTGCCGACGCCGGGACTAGCACAGAGACCCAGTACTTC.

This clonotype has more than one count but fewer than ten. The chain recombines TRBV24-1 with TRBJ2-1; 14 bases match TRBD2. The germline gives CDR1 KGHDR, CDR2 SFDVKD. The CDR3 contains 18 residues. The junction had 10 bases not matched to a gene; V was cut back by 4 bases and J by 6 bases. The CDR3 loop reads CATSDPGTSGSLGNEQFF. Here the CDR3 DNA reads TGTGCCACCAGTGACCCTGGGACTAGCGGGAGTCTAGGCAATGAGCAGTTCTTC.

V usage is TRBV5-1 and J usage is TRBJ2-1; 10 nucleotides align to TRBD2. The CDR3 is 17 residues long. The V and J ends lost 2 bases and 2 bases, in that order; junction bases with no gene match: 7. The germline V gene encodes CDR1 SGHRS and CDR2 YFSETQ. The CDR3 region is CASSLRLAGQAYNEQFF. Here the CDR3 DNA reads TGCGCCAGCAGCTTACGACTAGCGGGCCAAGCCTACAATGAGCAGTTCTTC.

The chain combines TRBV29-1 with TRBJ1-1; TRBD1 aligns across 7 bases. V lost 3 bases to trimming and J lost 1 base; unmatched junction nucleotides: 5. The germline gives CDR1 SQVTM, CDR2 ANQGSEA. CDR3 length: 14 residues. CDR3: CSVDKGASNTEAFF. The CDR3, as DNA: TGCAGCGTTGATAAGGGGGCCTCGAACACTGAAGCTTTCTTT.

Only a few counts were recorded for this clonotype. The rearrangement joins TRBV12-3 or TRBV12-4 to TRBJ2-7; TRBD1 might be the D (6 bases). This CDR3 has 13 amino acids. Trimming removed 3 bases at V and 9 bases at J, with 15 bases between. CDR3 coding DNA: TGTGCCAGCAGTTTGGCAGGGGAAAGCGGGCAGTACTTC. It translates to CASSLAGESGQYF.

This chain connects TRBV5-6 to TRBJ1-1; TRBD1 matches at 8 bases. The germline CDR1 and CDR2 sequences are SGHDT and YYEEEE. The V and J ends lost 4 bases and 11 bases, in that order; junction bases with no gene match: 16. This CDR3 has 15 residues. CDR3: CASSEGGRGPPIAFF. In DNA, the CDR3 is TGTGCCAGCAGCGAGGGGGGCAGGGGGCCACCAATCGCTTTCTTT.

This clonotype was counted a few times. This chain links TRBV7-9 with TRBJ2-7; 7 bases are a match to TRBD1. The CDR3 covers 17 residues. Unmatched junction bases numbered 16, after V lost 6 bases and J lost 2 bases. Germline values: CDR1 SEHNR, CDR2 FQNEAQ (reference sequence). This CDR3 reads CASSLGATGYSPYEQYV. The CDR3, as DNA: TGTGCCAGCAGTCTAGGGGCGACAGGGTATTCCCCCTACGAGCAGTACGTC.